These 4 T cell receptor beta chains share one sample of origin, sequenced in a study of blood T cell repertoires in COVID-19 (dated by TCRdb to the early 2020s). Receptor libraries were prepared by the immunoSEQ multiplex PCR assay. The source is immuneACCESS, and TCRdb retained only in-frame sequences with V and J called. Part of the clones is not carried over; for the studies checked, unresolved V genes explain less than half of this, and the remainder is unexplained. The sample table holds about 310,000 clones, of which about 88% were seen once. The ten biggest clones cover over 9% of the sample. The sample consisted of PBMCs or T cells enriched from blood (not recorded which). The origin of the receptors is a woman between 40 and 50 years old who had recovered from COVID-19.

This chain joins TRBV12-3 or TRBV12-4 and TRBJ2-1, with TRBD1 identical over 7 bases. The J segment lost 10 bases and the V segment lost 1 base, leaving 4 bases of the junction unmatched. The CDR3 sequence is 13 residues long. The CDR3 sequence: CASSLGGQSEQFF. The CDR3, as DNA: TGTGCCAGCAGTTTAGGGGGACAGTCAGAGCAGTTCTTC.

Here the CDR3 reads CASSSNRAFTDTQYF. The CDR3 region has the DNA TGTGCCAGCAGCTCCAACAGGGCATTCACAGATACGCAGTATTTT. The genes are TRBV5-4 and TRBJ2-3; tentative D call: TRBD1 (6 bases). V was shortened by 3 bases and J by 2 bases, with 13 bases between the two germline ends. Germline assignment: CDR1 SGHNT and CDR2 YYREEE (reference sequence). This CDR3 is built from 15 residues.

This CDR3 is CASSESRTSGRAYEQYF. The CDR3 DNA sequence: TGCGCCAGCAGTGAGTCGAGGACTAGCGGGAGGGCCTACGAGCAGTACTTC. This sequence joins TRBV10-1 and TRBJ2-7; 15 nucleotides match TRBD2. The CDR3 totals 17 residues. The V and J ends lost 0 bases and 2 bases, in that order; junction bases with no gene match: 2. Looked up from germline, CDR1 is WNHNN and CDR2 is SYGVQD (reference sequence).

The chain carries TRBV18 and TRBJ2-1; 9 nucleotides align to TRBD1. The CDR3 spans 18 residues. V was clipped by 2 bases and J by 4 bases; unmatched bases: 12. Germline lookup yields CDR1 KGHSH and CDR2 LQKENI. This CDR3 reads CASSPRAADRGFYNEQFF. The CDR3 bases are TGTGCCAGCTCACCAAGGGCCGCGGACAGGGGATTTTACAATGAGCAGTTCTTC.